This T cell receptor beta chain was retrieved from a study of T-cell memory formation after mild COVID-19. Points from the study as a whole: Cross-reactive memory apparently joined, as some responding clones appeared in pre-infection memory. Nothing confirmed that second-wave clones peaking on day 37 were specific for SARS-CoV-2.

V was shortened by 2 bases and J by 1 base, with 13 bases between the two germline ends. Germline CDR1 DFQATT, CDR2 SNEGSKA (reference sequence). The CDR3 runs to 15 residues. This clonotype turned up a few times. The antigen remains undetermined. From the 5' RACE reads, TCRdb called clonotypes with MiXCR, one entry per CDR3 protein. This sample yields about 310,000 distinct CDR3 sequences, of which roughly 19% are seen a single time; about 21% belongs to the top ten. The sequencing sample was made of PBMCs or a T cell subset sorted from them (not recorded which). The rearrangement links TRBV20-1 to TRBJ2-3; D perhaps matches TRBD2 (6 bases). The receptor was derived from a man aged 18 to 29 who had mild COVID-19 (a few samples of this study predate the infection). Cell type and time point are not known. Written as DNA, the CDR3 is TGCAGTGCTAGATCGGGAGCTTTGGGCACAGATACGCAGTATTTT. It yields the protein CSARSGALGTDTQYF.